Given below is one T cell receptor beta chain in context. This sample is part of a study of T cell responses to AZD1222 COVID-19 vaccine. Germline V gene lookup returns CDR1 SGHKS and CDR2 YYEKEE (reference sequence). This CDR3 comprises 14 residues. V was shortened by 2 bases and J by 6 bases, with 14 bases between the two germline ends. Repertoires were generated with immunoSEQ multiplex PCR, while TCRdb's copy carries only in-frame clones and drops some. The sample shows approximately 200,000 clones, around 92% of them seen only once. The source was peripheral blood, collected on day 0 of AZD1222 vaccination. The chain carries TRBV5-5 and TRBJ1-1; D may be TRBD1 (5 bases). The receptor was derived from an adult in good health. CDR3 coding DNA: TGTGCCAGCAGCTTACGTGGTGGGGGACCTGAAGCTTTCTTT. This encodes CASSLRGGGPEAFF.